The 25 T cell receptor beta chains listed next were all sequenced from one sample in a study of T cells in tumors after PD-1 blockade. Assay used: immunoSEQ multiplex PCR; TCRdb lists only in-frame clones, some missing. This table has around 46,000 clones, 75% to 80% appearing once. Sequenced here: PBMCs, sampled before anti-PD-1 treatment. These receptors came from a human donor with basal cell carcinoma.

This chain joins TRBV4-1 and TRBJ2-3; 16 bases align to TRBD2. This CDR3 comprises 19 residues. V trimming: 5 bases; J trimming: 5 bases; junction bases outside the gene matches: 13. Germline CDR1 reads MGHRA; CDR2 reads YSYEKL. Here the CDR3 reads CASSSPGLAGGPDRDTQYF. CDR3 sequence (DNA): TGCGCCAGCAGCTCCCCGGGACTAGCGGGAGGGCCCGATCGAGATACGCAGTATTTT.

This clone was seen a single time. V gene TRBV30 combines with J gene TRBJ1-2; weak D call: TRBD1 (5 bases). The CDR3 contains 13 residues. The germline V gene has CDR1 GTSNPN and CDR2 SVGIG (reference sequence). Trimming pared 2 bases from V and 6 bases from J, leaving 13 bases between. The CDR3 sequence: CAWSPGNIHGYTF. CDR3 bases: TGTGCCTGGAGTCCAGGGAATATACATGGCTACACCTTC. The variable domain in full, with the rest retrieved from reference TRBV30 and TRBJ1-2, is SQTIHQWPATLVQPVGSPLSLECTVEGTSNPNLYWYRQAAGRGLQLLFYSVGIGQISSEVPQNLSASRPQDRQFILSSKKLLLSDSGFYLCAWSPGNIHGYTFGSGTRLTVV.

The chain employs TRBV2 and TRBJ1-5; 7 nucleotides match TRBD1. CDR1 is SNHLY and CDR2 is FYNNEI in the germline V gene. The trim removed 6 bases at V and 4 bases at J, leaving 3 bases unmatched. The CDR3 is made up of 13 amino acids. The CDR3, as DNA: TGTGCCAGCAGAGAACAGGGGAATCAGCCCCAGCATTTT. It yields the protein CASREQGNQPQHF.

The J gene is TRBJ1-4, the V gene TRBV30, with 8 bases identical to TRBD1. Germline values: CDR1 GTSNPN, CDR2 SVGIG (reference sequence). Losses at the gene ends were 2 bases for V and 7 bases for J; bases not matched to a gene: 6. The CDR3 covers 14 residues. The DNA of the CDR3 is TGTGCCTGGAGTTTGGGCAGGGGGCCTGAAAAACTGTTTTTT. This codes for CAWSLGRGPEKLFF.

The chain couples TRBV5-6 to TRBJ1-1; 9 bases align to TRBD1. The CDR3 is 14 amino acids. Germline V lookup: CDR1 SGHDT, CDR2 YYEEEE. Trimming took 4 bases from V and 5 from J; bases not matched to a gene: 6. CDR3 coding DNA: TGTGCCAGCAGCCTAACGACAGGGGGAACTGAAGCTTTCTTT. Residues: CASSLTTGGTEAFF.

The chain carries TRBV7-9 and TRBJ2-1; D is possibly TRBD1 (5 bases). Per the germline V gene, CDR1 is SEHNR and CDR2 is FQNEAQ (reference sequence). This CDR3 is 14 amino acids long. V was trimmed by 0 bases and J by 3 bases, leaving 6 bases between them. CDR3 nucleotides: TGTGCCAGCAGCTTAGCAGACAGCTACAATGAGCAGTTCTTC. It yields the protein CASSLADSYNEQFF.

This chain's CDR3 is CASSGSIEQYF. CDR3 in DNA: TGTGCCAGCAGTGGTTCCATCGAGCAGTACTTC. The chain couples TRBV2 to TRBJ2-7; D gene unclear. The V end was cut by 4 bases, the J end by 6 bases, with 7 bases between. The CDR3 has 11 amino acids. Germline V gene lookup returns CDR1 SNHLY and CDR2 FYNNEI. Drawing the rest from reference TRBV2 and TRBJ2-7, the complete variable domain is EPEVTQTPSHQVTQMGQEVILRCVPISNHLYFYWYRQILGQKVEFLVSFYNNEISEKSEIFDDQFSVERPDGSNFTLKIRSTKLEDSAMYFCASSGSIEQYFGPGTRLTVT.

The chain links TRBV24-1 to TRBJ2-5; D may correspond to TRBD1 or TRBD2 (5 bases each). This CDR3 region has 14 residues. Deletions cut 4 bases from V and 0 bases from J, with 8 bases between. Germline V gene lookup returns CDR1 KGHDR and CDR2 SFDVKD. CDR3 region: CATSDREYQETQYF. The CDR3 DNA reads TGTGCCACCAGTGACAGGGAGTACCAAGAGACCCAGTACTTC.

This rearrangement joins TRBV5-1 to TRBJ2-5, with a tentative D call TRBD2 (6 bases). Deletions cut 2 bases from V and 2 bases from J, with 13 bases between. The germline gives CDR1 SGHRS, CDR2 YFSETQ. The CDR3 covers 15 residues. The DNA for the CDR3 is TGCGCCAGCAGCTTTGGAGGGGCCGGGCAAGAGACCCAGTACTTC. It encodes CASSFGGAGQETQYF.

The genes are TRBV7-3 and TRBJ2-7, with a weak D call TRBD2 (6 bases). Trimming pared 3 bases from V and 4 bases from J, leaving 10 bases between. Germline CDR1 SGHTA, CDR2 FQGTGA. The CDR3 spans 13 residues. The CDR3: CASSFGTAYEQYF. The CDR3 nucleotides read TGTGCCAGCAGCTTCGGGACTGCATACGAGCAGTACTTC.

This chain connects TRBV7-9 to TRBJ2-1; 13 positions agree with TRBD2. The CDR3 runs 15 residues. Trimming cost V 5 bases and J 8 bases; bases outside gene matches: 6. Germline CDR1 and CDR2: SEHNR and FQNEAQ (reference sequence). DNA for the CDR3: TGTGCCAGCAGCATACTAGCGGGGGGGTTCGATGAGCAGTTCTTC. Amino acids: CASSILAGGFDEQFF.

The genes are TRBV2 and TRBJ1-2; D may be TRBD1 (5 bases). This CDR3 is 15 amino acids long. Trimming pared 3 bases from V and 4 bases from J, leaving 15 bases between. The germline V gene has CDR1 SNHLY and CDR2 FYNNEI. CDR3 DNA sequence: TGTGCCAGCAGTGATCCGGCAGGGAGTGGCTATGGCTACACCTTC. This encodes CASSDPAGSGYGYTF.

The chain uses TRBV28 and TRBJ1-4; 11 positions match TRBD1. The CDR3 contains 13 residues. Germline values: CDR1 MDHEN, CDR2 SYDVKM. The junction had 4 bases not matched to a gene; V was cut back by 8 bases and J by 8 bases. The CDR3 protein is CASGQGAYEKLFF. In DNA form, the CDR3 reads TGTGCCAGCGGACAGGGGGCGTACGAAAAACTGTTTTTT. Full variable domain (outside the CDR3, taken from reference TRBV28 and TRBJ1-4): DVKVTQSSRYLVKRTGEKVFLECVQDMDHENMFWYRQDPGLGLRLIYFSYDVKMKEKGDIPEGYSVSREKKERFSLILESASTNQTSMYLCASGQGAYEKLFFGSGTQLSVL.

The genes are TRBV28 and TRBJ1-4; D unresolved. Trimming took off 5 bases at V and 6 bases at J, with 19 bases between the two ends. From germline, CDR1 is MDHEN and CDR2 SYDVKM. CDR3 length equals 16 residues. The CDR3 reads CASSTPWTEGDEKLFF. For the CDR3, the DNA is TGTGCCAGCAGTACCCCTTGGACCGAGGGAGATGAAAAACTGTTTTTT.

The chain couples TRBV7-9 to TRBJ2-1; tentative D call: TRBD1 (5 bases). V lost 5 bases and J 0 bases, leaving 17 bases between the germline ends. This CDR3 comprises 17 residues. CDR1 is SEHNR, CDR2 FQNEAQ, per germline (reference sequence). The CDR3 protein is CASSPPSGLNSYNEQFF. The CDR3 coding sequence is TGTGCCAGCAGCCCACCCTCAGGGCTAAACTCCTACAATGAGCAGTTCTTC.

The V gene is TRBV5-1, the J gene TRBJ2-4, with D uncertain. The CDR3 has 16 amino acids. Germline CDR1 reads SGHRS; CDR2 reads YFSETQ. The V end lost 4 bases, the J end lost 1 base, and 15 bases lay between the germline ends. This CDR3 reads CASSPYPDGAKNIQYF. CDR3 sequence (DNA): TGCGCCAGCAGCCCCTATCCGGACGGGGCCAAAAACATTCAGTACTTC. The full variable domain, its missing parts supplied by reference TRBV5-1 and TRBJ2-4, is KAGVTQTPRYLIKTRGQQVTLSCSPISGHRSVSWYQQTPGQGLQFLFEYFSETQRNKGNFPGRFSGRQFSNSRSEMNVSTLELGDSALYLCASSPYPDGAKNIQYFGAGTRLSVL.

As to this clone: The same CDR3 also results from other DNA sequences found in this sample. The V call is TRBV7-9, the J call TRBJ2-2, with TRBD1 identical over 12 bases. With V trimmed by 3 bases and J by 8 bases, 4 bases remained unmatched. Germline V gene sequence: CDR1 SEHNR, CDR2 FQNEAQ (reference sequence). This CDR3 region has 15 residues. In DNA form, the CDR3 reads TGTGCCAGCAGCTTGGGACAGGGGGCGGAGGGGGAGCTGTTTTTT. It specifies CASSLGQGAEGELFF.

The V gene is TRBV7-9, the J gene TRBJ2-2; D is tentatively TRBD1 or TRBD2 (5 bases each). The CDR3 extends over 15 amino acids. CDR1 is SEHNR and CDR2 is FQNEAQ in the germline V gene (reference sequence). Trimming pared 6 bases from V and 1 base from J, leaving 12 bases between. The CDR3 bases are TGTGCCAGCAGGCCAGAGGGGAGGAACACCGGGGAGCTGTTTTTT. Residues: CASRPEGRNTGELFF. The full variable domain, its missing parts supplied by reference TRBV7-9 and TRBJ2-2, is DTGVSQNPRHKITKRGQNVTFRCDPISEHNRLYWYRQTLGQGPEFLTYFQNEAQLEKSRLLSDRFSAERPKGSFSTLEIQRTEQGDSAMYLCASRPEGRNTGELFFGEGSRLTVL.

This chain links TRBV2 with TRBJ1-1, with 7 bases lining up with TRBD1. In germline, CDR1 is SNHLY, CDR2 FYNNEI. J gave up 1 base and V 7 bases, and 6 bases lay outside the gene matches. The CDR3 is 14 amino acids. CDR3 nucleotides: TGTGCCAGCACCATAACAGGGGAGAACACTGAAGCTTTCTTT. It codes for CASTITGENTEAFF.

This rearrangement joins TRBV9 to TRBJ2-5; no clear D gene. Trimming took 4 bases from V and 5 from J, leaving 12 bases between them. Germline values: CDR1 SGDLS, CDR2 YYNGEE. The CDR3 is 13 amino acids. CDR3 sequence: CASSRAGWETQYF. The CDR3 nucleotides read TGTGCCAGCAGCCGGGCCGGGTGGGAGACCCAGTACTTC.

This clone was detected once. One junction end does not reproduce the germline sequence, and a read error may be involved. The genes are TRBV9 and TRBJ2-7, with D possibly matching TRBD1 (6 bases). The germline gives CDR1 SGDLS, CDR2 YYNGEE. The CDR3 totals 14 residues. DNA for the CDR3: TGTGCCAACAGCGCTTCCGGGACAACCTACGAGCAGTACTTC. It encodes CANSASGTTYEQYF.

The rearrangement links TRBV7-2 to TRBJ1-6; maybe TRBD1 (6 bases). The CDR3 has 16 amino acids. From germline, CDR1 is SGHTA and CDR2 FQGNSA. V lost 4 bases and J lost 8, with 18 bases in between. The CDR3 DNA is TGTGCCAGCAGCTCACGCCTACAGGGTCGGGATTCACCCCTCCACTTT. Amino acids: CASSSRLQGRDSPLHF.

The table lists this clone with a few counts. The V and J genes are TRBV7-9 and TRBJ2-2, with 7 bases aligning to TRBD1. V trimming: 5 bases; J trimming: 8 bases; junction bases outside the gene matches: 14. Germline V gene data show CDR1 as SEHNR and CDR2 as FQNEAQ (reference sequence). The length of the CDR3 is 16 residues. Here the CDR3 reads CASSPPLRGSIGELFF. CDR3 nucleotide sequence: TGTGCCAGCAGCCCACCCCTCAGGGGGTCGATAGGGGAGCTGTTTTTT.

The chain combines TRBV5-5 with TRBJ2-7; TRBD2 aligns across 10 bases. Losses at the gene ends were 4 bases for V and 6 bases for J; bases not matched to a gene: 13. CDR3 length: 16 amino acids. The V gene's germline CDR1 is SGHKS and CDR2 YYEKEE (reference sequence). The DNA for the CDR3 is TGTGCCAGCAGCCTCATAGCGGGACTAGCGATATCCGAGCAGTACTTC. Its protein is CASSLIAGLAISEQYF.

This chain uses TRBV5-1 with TRBJ2-3, with TRBD2 identical over 7 bases. Germline values: CDR1 SGHRS, CDR2 YFSETQ. The CDR3 totals 16 residues. Trimming at V came to 6 bases and at J to 2 bases, leaving 12 bases not matched to a gene. CDR3 sequence reads: CASNTDGTTPTDTQYF. CDR3 nucleotides: TGCGCCAGCAACACCGACGGGACTACCCCCACAGATACGCAGTATTTT.